These 13 T cell receptor beta chains share one sample of origin, sequenced in a study of identical twins. TCRdb called the 5' RACE reads again in MiXCR, with one record for every CDR3 protein. This table holds 130,000 to 150,000 distinct CDR3 sequences, roughly 3.3% found once. Material for sequencing was memory T cells sorted from blood. These TCRs come from a man aged 18 to 30 in good health.

This clonotype was recorded at least ten times. The chain recombines TRBV5-1 with TRBJ2-5; 12 positions agree with TRBD2. The CDR3 has 18 residues. Trimming removed 0 bases from V and 2 bases from J; junction bases left unmatched: 8. CDR1 and CDR2 (germline): SGHRS, YFSETQ. CDR3 nucleotide sequence: TGCGCCAGCAGCTTGGGCGCACTAGCGGGAGGAATGCAAGAGACCCAGTACTTC. It specifies CASSLGALAGGMQETQYF.

This clonotype was detected ten times or more. V gene TRBV4-1 combines with J gene TRBJ2-5, with D possibly matching TRBD1 (5 bases). Trimming removed 2 bases at V and 1 base at J, with 17 bases between. The germline V gene encodes CDR1 MGHRA and CDR2 YSYEKL. The CDR3 is 17 residues long. The CDR3 DNA is TGCGCCAGCAGCCAATCGCATCAGGGCAAGTTCCAAGAGACCCAGTACTTC. Translation: CASSQSHQGKFQETQYF.

There are many counts of this clonotype. The J gene is TRBJ2-1, the V gene TRBV2; the match to TRBD2 covers 7 bases. Per germline, CDR1 SNHLY and CDR2 FYNNEI. With 2 bases clipped from V and 4 bases from J, the junction kept 2 bases outside the gene matches. This CDR3 is built from 14 residues. The CDR3, as DNA: TGTGCCAGCAGTGAACTAGCGGAGTACAATGAGCAGTTCTTC. Translating gives CASSELAEYNEQFF.

This clonotype was seen at least ten times. The rearrangement links TRBV7-2 to TRBJ2-3, with D uncertain. Per germline, CDR1 SGHTA and CDR2 FQGNSA. V was pared by 4 bases and J by 1 base, with 9 bases between. The CDR3 is made up of 14 amino acids. In DNA, the CDR3 is TGTGCCAGCAGCTGGGCCCCCGGCACAGATACGCAGTATTTT. As protein: CASSWAPGTDTQYF.

In this sample, this clonotype turned up many times. The J gene is TRBJ1-5, the V gene TRBV28; TRBD1 might be the D (6 bases). V was trimmed by 0 bases and J by 7 bases, leaving 13 bases between them. The CDR3 has 15 residues. Germline V gives CDR1 MDHEN, CDR2 SYDVKM. CDR3 DNA sequence: TGTGCCAGCAGTTTATGGACTGGGAGGGGGCAGCCCCAGCATTTT. Protein sequence: CASSLWTGRGQPQHF.

This clonotype has a count of ten or more. The CDR3 DNA follows: TGTGCCAGCAGCCAAAAGGGTATGAACACTGAAGCTTTCTTT. It codes for CASSQKGMNTEAFF. V usage is TRBV3-1 and J usage is TRBJ1-1; the D is unclear. Looked up from germline, CDR1 is LGHDT and CDR2 is YNNKEL (reference sequence). V lost 2 bases and J 0 bases, leaving 7 bases between the germline ends. CDR3 length equals 14 residues.

This clonotype was observed at least ten times. The J gene is TRBJ2-1, the V gene TRBV12-3 or TRBV12-4; perhaps TRBD1 as D (8 bases). This CDR3 region has 14 residues. Deletions cut 4 bases from V and 7 bases from J, with 14 bases between. The CDR3 nucleotides read TGTGCCAGCAGTTGGACAGGGAGGGAAAATGAGCAGTTCTTC. Translated, it gives CASSWTGRENEQFF.

Many counts were recorded for this clonotype. J is TRBJ2-3 and V is TRBV6-5; TRBD1 might be the D (6 bases). The CDR3 has 16 amino acids. Germline assignment: CDR1 MNHEY and CDR2 SVGAGI. Trimming took 0 bases from V and 6 from J, leaving 16 bases between them. CDR3 DNA sequence: TGTGCCAGCAGTTACTCGGGTTTGGGGGCAGGGGATACGCAGTATTTT. This codes for CASSYSGLGAGDTQYF.

This clonotype was detected ten times or more. This chain links TRBV2 with TRBJ2-2; the match to TRBD2 covers 11 bases. CDR3 length: 20 amino acids. Germline V lookup: CDR1 SNHLY, CDR2 FYNNEI. The V and J ends lost 8 bases and 10 bases, in that order; junction bases with no gene match: 27. The DNA for the CDR3 is TGTGCCAGCCGGAGGAGCCCGGGACACTTACTAGCGGGAGAGCGCCCGGAGCTGTTTTTT. Its translation: CASRRSPGHLLAGERPELFF.

This clonotype appeared many times. Written as DNA, the CDR3 is TGTGCCAGCATCCCCGACGAGGGCGGACAGTTAGGTACGCAGTATTTT. This sequence encodes CASIPDEGGQLGTQYF. The chain uses TRBV28 and TRBJ2-3, with D perhaps TRBD1 (6 bases). The V and J ends lost 7 bases and 8 bases respectively, with 25 bases between them. Germline V gene data show CDR1 as MDHEN and CDR2 as SYDVKM. This CDR3 has 16 residues.

By its share, this clonotype is medium-sized. This chain uses TRBV12-3 or TRBV12-4 with TRBJ1-1; possible D gene TRBD1, 6 bases. V shed 7 bases and J shed 0 bases, with 12 bases lying between them. The CDR3 is 14 residues long. CDR3 residues: CASTYRAMNTEAFF. The CDR3 DNA reads TGTGCCAGCACCTACAGGGCGATGAACACTGAAGCTTTCTTT.

This clonotype was seen repeatedly, ten times or more. The genes are TRBV10-3 and TRBJ2-7; 8 bases match TRBD1. Germline V gene lookup returns CDR1 ENHRY and CDR2 SYGVKD. V lost 6 bases and J lost 3; bases outside the gene matches: 10. The CDR3 runs to 15 residues. CDR3 in amino acids: CAIRRDGTGNYEQYF. The CDR3 DNA reads TGTGCCATCAGACGAGACGGGACAGGAAACTACGAGCAGTACTTC.

This clonotype was seen many times. The CDR3 spells CASRPSVSYEQYV. DNA for the CDR3: TGTGCCAGCCGCCCTAGCGTGAGCTACGAGCAGTACGTC. V and J are TRBV12-3 or TRBV12-4 and TRBJ2-7; a weak D match, TRBD2 (6 bases). The V and J ends lost 8 bases and 3 bases respectively, with 14 bases between them. CDR3 length: 13 amino acids.